This T cell receptor beta chain was captured in a study of blood T cell repertoires in COVID-19 (dated by TCRdb to the early 2020s). Background for the entire study: Samples from collaborators originated in the United States, Italy and Spain and spanned both the acute and convalescent phases of COVID-19. The material from the prospective study consisted of cDNA or gDNA derived from T cells, B-cell-depleted T cells, or PBMCs. Subjects who had been exposed to COVID-19, were actively infected with it, or had recovered from it provided the deeply sampled blood TCRbeta repertoires that made up the dataset. A freely available public database, intended as a resource for researchers studying the immune response to SARS-CoV-2, is where the repertoires were released. The samples were drawn from the first 160 participants of the ongoing ImmuneRACE study and from under 1,500 subjects provided by 6 global collaborators. The sample metadata nearly always contained a de-identified subject ID, COVID-19 status, age in years and sex. HLA class I and class II types, where available, came from metadata supplied by the sample provider rather than from assay-based typing.

The collaborating institutions used their own protocols to collect whole blood in K2EDTA tubes. Collaborator samples were shipped for TCRbeta analysis as frozen whole blood, isolated PBMCs, or DNA extracted from either sample type. TCRbeta CDR3 regions were amplified from genomic DNA using the immunoSEQ Assay, a bias-controlled multiplex PCR. The original methods were these. Nucleated cell counts per sample were estimated from amplification of reference gene primers within the assay. To quantify the absolute abundance of each unique TCRbeta CDR3 rearrangement, sequence reads were collapsed and filtered. Productive Simpson clonality was computed per sample as the square root of Simpson's diversity index over productive rearrangements. The immuneACCESS repertoire file appears here via TCRdb, limited to in-frame rearrangements. These files lack a portion of the clones; in checked studies, under half of the deficit traces to unresolved V genes, and the cause of the others is not known. V, J and clone size are those of that table, while D and trimming were read from the DNA. The sample table shows 150,000 or so clones, and about 85% are seen once. The ten largest clonotypes hold over 0.85% of the sample.

Per the germline V gene, KGHDR is the CDR1 and SFDVKD is the CDR2. Counted from cysteine to phenylalanine, this CDR3 has 13 amino acids. Only the CDR3 portion is preserved as DNA: 39 bases, with reading frame beginning at the first base. V sheds 3 bases and J sheds 4 bases, leaving 9 bases between their ends. Study-wide conclusions, independent of this receptor: Clinical and demographic metadata were provided uncurated, with the amount varying by source and participant.

This clone was seen a few times. This clone's antigen is unknown. The sample holds no much larger clone one base away, and base qualities are not on file. The receptor was derived from a man in his late teens or twenties with acute or convalescent COVID-19. Sample: peripheral blood. The V gene is TRBV24-1 and the J gene is TRBJ2-7; the D gene remains uncertain. The DNA sequence is TGTGCCACCAGTGATGGCAACGGGTACGAGCAGTACTTC. The translation is CATSDGNGYEQYF.